A selection of T cell receptor beta chains follows, all from one sample in a study of identical twins. TCRdb reprocessed the 5' RACE reads via MiXCR and lists one record per CDR3 protein. The data show approximately 590,000 distinct CDR3 sequences, 9% to 10% seen once. The sample was also linked to a second study, of yellow fever vaccine responses in identical twins.

Sequenced input: PBMCs. These receptors were obtained from a woman aged 18-29 years in good health. Each CDR3 is given with its conserved first and last residue. Fields, in order: clone size, V gene, J gene, D gene, CDR3 length, CDR3 protein, CDR3 DNA. A D gene is named only where the DNA matches it firmly. Rows give clone size only sometimes, using once, few, many, or a class for an expanded clone.

>-|TRBV5-3|TRBJ1-5|-|15
CAIGPGLLGYQPQHF
TGTGCCATCGGCCCTGGGCTCCTGGGCTATCAGCCCCAGCATTTT
>many|TRBV14|TRBJ2-7|-|13
CASSQRHQYEQYF
TGTGCCAGCAGCCAGCGGCACCAGTACGAGCAGTACTTC
>-|TRBV7-9|TRBJ2-5|-|15
CASSSREEAQETQYF
TGTGCCAGCAGCTCACGCGAGGAAGCCCAAGAGACCCAGTACTTC
>many|TRBV4-3|TRBJ2-2|TRBD1|14
CASSQQTGTGELFF
TGCGCCAGCAGCCAACAGACAGGGACCGGGGAGCTGTTTTTT
>-|TRBV5-1|TRBJ1-1|-|13
CASSNPTDTEAFF
TGCGCCAGCAGCAACCCGACAGACACTGAAGCTTTCTTT
>few|TRBV7-2|TRBJ2-1|TRBD2|14
CASSFASGYNEQFF
TGTGCCAGCAGCTTCGCTAGCGGCTACAATGAGCAGTTCTTC
>-|TRBV4-3|TRBJ2-4|TRBD2|16
CASSQGLAGVENIQYF
TGCGCCAGCAGCCAGGGACTAGCGGGAGTCGAAAACATTCAGTACTTC
>many|TRBV5-1|TRBJ2-3|-|14
CASSLEAGSDTQYF
TGCGCCAGCAGCTTGGAGGCGGGTTCCGATACGCAGTATTTT
>many|TRBV5-1|TRBJ2-3|-|17
CASSLGVAKAATDTQYF
TGCGCCAGCAGCCTTGGAGTGGCAAAGGCAGCAACAGATACGCAGTATTTT
>-|TRBV7-4|TRBJ2-1|TRBD2|18
CALCLIRLAGVNYNEQFF
TGTGCCCTCTGTTTAATTCGTCTAGCGGGGGTGAACTACAATGAGCAGTTCTTC
>many|TRBV29-1|TRBJ2-2|-|14
CSVVPGVNTGELFF
TGCAGCGTTGTCCCGGGTGTGAACACCGGGGAGCTGTTTTTT
>few|TRBV7-9|TRBJ1-1|-|14
CASSFPQINGEAFF
TGTGCCAGCAGCTTCCCCCAGATAAATGGGGAAGCTTTCTTT
>many|TRBV20-1|TRBJ2-5|-|11
CSAGAGETQYF
TGCAGTGCCGGGGCGGGAGAGACCCAGTACTTC
>few|TRBV28|TRBJ1-2|-|13
CASSLRGAYGYTF
TGTGCCAGCAGTTTAAGGGGGGCCTATGGCTACACCTTC
>-|TRBV20-1|TRBJ2-1|TRBD2|14
CSALSGRGVNEQFF
TGCAGTGCTCTTAGCGGGAGGGGAGTTAATGAGCAGTTCTTC
>many|TRBV4-2|TRBJ2-1|TRBD2|15
CASSGQTSGDNEQFF
TGTGCCAGCAGCGGACAGACTAGCGGGGACAATGAGCAGTTCTTC
>-|TRBV15|TRBJ2-7|-|15
CATRELSGGTYEQYF
TGTGCCACCAGGGAACTTAGCGGCGGGACCTACGAGCAGTACTTC
>few|TRBV4-1|TRBJ2-7|-|16
CASSQDWVHLRTEQYF
TGCGCCAGCAGCCAAGATTGGGTCCATCTCCGGACCGAGCAGTACTTC
>-|TRBV19|TRBJ2-1|-|20
CASSIDHRIAVQGFYNEQFF
TGTGCCAGTAGTATAGATCATAGAATAGCGGTCCAAGGGTTCTACAATGAGCAGTTCTTC
>-|TRBV7-2|TRBJ2-7|-|15
CASSPTPGLSYVQYF
TGTGCCAGCAGCCCTACTCCGGGCCTCTCCTACGTGCAGTACTTC
>-|TRBV4-2|TRBJ2-2|-|17
CASSQEGGSVGRGELFF
TGTGCCAGCAGCCAAGAAGGGGGATCTGTAGGGCGCGGGGAGCTGTTTTTT
>few|TRBV9|TRBJ2-1|-|13
CASSVDLGNEQFF
TGTGCCAGCAGCGTAGATTTAGGCAATGAGCAGTTCTTC
>few|TRBV3-1|TRBJ2-2|TRBD2|17
CASSQEKLVAGAGELFF
TGTGCCAGCAGCCAAGAAAAGTTAGTAGCGGGAGCCGGGGAGCTGTTTTTT
>many|TRBV6-2/TRBV6-3|TRBJ2-1|TRBD2|22
CASSPIQLTSGRARSSYNEQFF
TGTGCCAGCAGTCCCATACAGCTGACTAGCGGGAGGGCCCGGAGCTCCTACAATGAGCAGTTCTTC
>many|TRBV28|TRBJ2-2|-|14
CASSLGQWPGELFF
TGTGCCAGCAGTTTAGGGCAGTGGCCCGGGGAGCTGTTTTTT
>few|TRBV24-1|TRBJ2-1|-|13
CATGSQAYNEQFF
TGTGCCACCGGCTCGCAGGCCTACAATGAGCAGTTCTTC
>few|TRBV7-9|TRBJ1-4|TRBD1|15
CASSSGTGANEKLFF
TGTGCCAGCAGCTCCGGGACAGGGGCTAATGAAAAACTGTTTTTT
>few|TRBV7-9|TRBJ2-1|-|13
CASRFAGGDEQFF
TGTGCCAGCAGGTTCGCAGGAGGTGATGAGCAGTTCTTC
>-|TRBV6-1|TRBJ1-4|TRBD1|15
CASSPRQGAREKLFF
TGTGCCAGCAGTCCAAGACAGGGGGCGCGAGAAAAACTGTTTTTT
>few|TRBV27|TRBJ1-1|-|16
CASSSLAGRFNTEAFF
TGTGCCAGCAGTTCCCTTGCGGGGCGGTTTAACACTGAAGCTTTCTTT
>few|TRBV30|TRBJ1-2|-|13
CAWSVVRGDGYTF
TGTGCCTGGAGTGTGGTCAGGGGAGACGGCTACACCTTC
>-|TRBV4-1|TRBJ1-5|-|17
CASSQESPGQGDQPQHF
TGCGCCAGCAGCCAAGAATCCCCTGGTCAGGGCGATCAGCCCCAGCATTTT
>-|TRBV7-7|TRBJ2-5|-|18
CASPSSLNRESNQETQYF
TGTGCTAGCCCGTCCAGCCTAAACAGGGAGTCGAATCAAGAGACCCAGTACTTC
>many|TRBV29-1|TRBJ2-1|-|12
CSVEEEGYEQFF
TGCAGCGTTGAAGAAGAGGGTTATGAGCAGTTCTTC
>many|TRBV27|TRBJ2-7|-|15
CASSFYLGQPYEQYF
TGTGCCAGCAGTTTTTATCTAGGACAGCCCTACGAGCAGTACTTC
>many|TRBV7-2|TRBJ1-5|TRBD1|15
CASSLGRQGTQPQHF
TGTGCCAGCAGCTTAGGACGACAGGGGACTCAGCCCCAGCATTTT
>-|TRBV15|TRBJ2-6|-|16
CATSRDVGTGANVLTF
TGTGCCACCAGCAGAGATGTAGGGACGGGGGCCAACGTCCTGACTTTC
>many|TRBV20-1|TRBJ1-2|-|14
CSARDTGSNYGYTF
TGCAGTGCTAGAGATACAGGGAGTAACTATGGCTACACCTTC
>few|TRBV15|TRBJ2-3|-|14
CATSTQVTRDTQYF
TGTGCCACCAGCACACAAGTTACCAGGGATACGCAGTATTTT
>-|TRBV7-6|TRBJ2-1|TRBD2|16
CASSIYGTSGQNEQFF
TGTGCCAGCAGCATCTACGGGACTAGCGGTCAAAATGAGCAGTTCTTC
>few|TRBV29-1|TRBJ2-5|TRBD1|12
CSGNRGGETQYF
TGCAGCGGTAACAGGGGTGGGGAGACCCAGTACTTC
>few|TRBV4-2|TRBJ2-3|TRBD2|16
CASSQVSASGSYTQYF
TGTGCCAGCAGCCAAGTCTCGGCTAGCGGGAGCTATACGCAGTATTTT
>few|TRBV6-2/TRBV6-3|TRBJ2-3|TRBD2|18
CASSRTSGRAWVADTQYF
TGTGCCAGCAGTCGGACTAGCGGGAGGGCCTGGGTGGCAGATACGCAGTATTTT
>-|TRBV29-1|TRBJ2-7|TRBD1|13
CSAAGTGAYEQYF
TGCAGCGCCGCCGGGACAGGGGCTTACGAGCAGTACTTC
>-|TRBV28|TRBJ2-1|-|12
CASSPAAIQQFF
TGTGCCAGCAGTCCGGCGGCCATTCAGCAGTTCTTC
>many|TRBV12-3/TRBV12-4|TRBJ2-1|-|15
CASSPPSDSYNEQFF
TGTGCCAGCAGTCCCCCTAGCGACTCCTACAATGAGCAGTTCTTC
>-|TRBV9|TRBJ2-1|TRBD2|16
CASSLAGTSVYNEQFF
TGTGCCAGCAGCTTAGCCGGGACTAGCGTATACAATGAGCAGTTCTTC
>-|TRBV6-5|TRBJ2-4|-|17
CASSWGSTGRAKNIQYF
TGTGCCAGCAGTTGGGGAAGTACGGGGCGAGCCAAAAACATTCAGTACTTC
>few|TRBV7-2|TRBJ2-5|-|16
CASSLLTPMFQETQYF
TGTGCCAGCAGCTTACTTACTCCCATGTTCCAAGAGACCCAGTACTTC
>many|TRBV7-9|TRBJ2-5|-|13
CASSAWGDETQYF
TGTGCCAGCAGCGCGTGGGGGGACGAGACCCAGTACTTC